The 17 T cell receptor beta chains below all came from one sample that was sequenced in a study of response to subunit inactivated influenza vaccine. In TCRdb, the RT-PCR reads were re-called with MiXCR into one record per CDR3 protein. The table includes some 500,000 distinct CDR3 sequences, about an eighth detected once. The specimen comprised PBMCs from blood, sampled about 40 days after vaccination. Receptor source: a man in his forties or fifties who received an inactivated influenza vaccine.

This chain joins TRBV6-1 and TRBJ1-1, with unresolved D. This CDR3 comprises 17 residues. Germline lookup yields CDR1 MNHNS and CDR2 SASEGT. The V end lost 2 bases, the J end lost 2 bases, and 18 bases lay between the germline ends. The CDR3: CASSELMALTQNTEAFF. CDR3 nucleotides: TGTGCCAGCAGTGAACTTATGGCGCTCACACAAAACACTGAAGCTTTCTTT.

The rearrangement joins TRBV18 to TRBJ2-7; D is unresolved. V shed 0 bases and J shed 4 bases, with 7 bases lying between them. The CDR3 is 13 amino acids. Looked up from germline, CDR1 is KGHSH and CDR2 is LQKENI. CDR3: CASSPPSDYEQYF. In DNA, the CDR3 is TGTGCCAGCTCACCACCGTCGGATTACGAGCAGTACTTC.

V and J are TRBV6-2 or TRBV6-3 and TRBJ2-1, with 9 bases aligning to TRBD2. The ends lost 7 bases at V and 6 bases at J; junction bases unmatched: 7. The CDR3 runs 14 residues. Per the germline V gene, CDR1 is MNHEY and CDR2 is SVGEGT. CDR3 residues: CASTTGLASNEQFF. CDR3 in DNA: TGTGCCAGCACCACGGGACTAGCTTCCAATGAGCAGTTCTTC.

Comment on this clonotype: At one of its ends the junction is not consistent with the germline gene, which may arise from a read error. The chain joins TRBV19 to TRBJ1-5, with 7 positions matching TRBD1. The CDR3 is made up of 13 amino acids. Germline loops: CDR1 LNHDA, CDR2 SQIVND (reference sequence). The CDR3 region has the DNA TGTGCCAGTAGTGACAGGGCTAATCGGCCCCAGCATTTT. Translated, it gives CASSDRANRPQHF.

J is TRBJ2-5 and V is TRBV5-6; perhaps D is TRBD1 or TRBD2 (6 bases each). The ends were cut back, 2 bases at V and 4 bases at J, with 18 bases in the middle. Germline V gene sequence: CDR1 SGHDT, CDR2 YYEEEE. The CDR3 sequence is 16 residues long. This chain's CDR3 is CASSLGGYEGGETQYF. DNA of the CDR3: TGTGCCAGCAGCTTAGGGGGATACGAGGGAGGAGAGACCCAGTACTTC.

The sample holds many counts of this clonotype. The chain joins TRBV7-2 to TRBJ1-2; possibly TRBD1 for D (5 bases). The V and J ends lost 5 bases and 3 bases respectively, with 19 bases between them. Germline CDR1 and CDR2: SGHTA and FQGNSA. This CDR3 region has 16 residues. This chain's CDR3 is CASSLSSGQGDYGYTF. CDR3 nucleotides: TGTGCCAGCAGCCTCTCGAGTGGGCAGGGCGACTATGGCTACACCTTC.

The chain joins TRBV7-2 to TRBJ2-3, with 9 bases identical to TRBD2. This CDR3 contains 17 residues. Trimming took 2 bases from V and 0 from J; bases not matched to a gene: 6. The germline CDR1 and CDR2 sequences are SGHTA and FQGNSA. The CDR3 protein is CASSLLGLARSTDTQYF. The DNA of the CDR3 is TGTGCCAGCAGCTTATTAGGACTAGCGAGGAGCACAGATACGCAGTATTTT. The entire variable domain, with the rest obtained from reference TRBV7-2 and TRBJ2-3, is as follows: GAGVSQSPSNKVTEKGKDVELRCDPISGHTALYWYRQSLGQGLEFLIYFQGNSAPDKSGLPSDRFSAERTGGSVSTLTIQRTQQEDSAVYLCASSLLGLARSTDTQYFGPGTRLTVL.

This clonotype was detected only a few times. This chain connects TRBV28 to TRBJ2-7; the D gene is possibly TRBD1 (6 bases). The CDR3 has 14 residues. Germline V gene data show CDR1 as MDHEN and CDR2 as SYDVKM. V shed 2 bases and J shed 2 bases, with 10 bases lying between them. CDR3: CASSLPDSTYEQYF. CDR3 sequence (DNA): TGTGCCAGCAGTTTACCGGACAGTACCTACGAGCAGTACTTC. Full variable domain (rest looked up from reference TRBV28 and TRBJ2-7): DVKVTQSSRYLVKRTGEKVFLECVQDMDHENMFWYRQDPGLGLRLIYFSYDVKMKEKGDIPEGYSVSREKKERFSLILESASTNQTSMYLCASSLPDSTYEQYFGPGTRLTVT.

This clonotype has a handful of counts. This rearrangement joins TRBV12-3 or TRBV12-4 to TRBJ2-1, with TRBD2 identical over 15 bases. CDR3 length: 15 amino acids. V lost 8 bases, J lost 10 bases, and 9 bases stayed unmatched. CDR3 residues: CASHRTSGRAREQFF. The DNA for the CDR3 is TGTGCCAGCCACCGGACTAGCGGGAGGGCCAGGGAGCAGTTCTTC.

The chain carries TRBV24-1 and TRBJ2-1; 9 nucleotides match TRBD2. CDR3 size: 18 residues. CDR1 KGHDR and CDR2 SFDVKD come from the germline V gene. V was clipped by 5 bases and J by 6 bases; unmatched bases: 16. CDR3 residues: CATSGRGGGGWFFNEQFF. CDR3 in DNA: TGTGCCACCAGTGGGCGAGGCGGGGGGGGCTGGTTCTTCAATGAGCAGTTCTTC.

This chain connects TRBV5-1 to TRBJ2-1; 11 bases are a match to TRBD2. The CDR3 covers 15 residues. V lost 4 bases and J lost 6; bases outside the gene matches: 6. Germline V lookup: CDR1 SGHRS, CDR2 YFSETQ. The CDR3 sequence: CASSTTSGSFNEQFF. The CDR3 DNA is TGCGCCAGCAGCACTACTAGCGGGAGTTTCAATGAGCAGTTCTTC. The full variable domain, its missing parts supplied by reference TRBV5-1 and TRBJ2-1, is KAGVTQTPRYLIKTRGQQVTLSCSPISGHRSVSWYQQTPGQGLQFLFEYFSETQRNKGNFPGRFSGRQFSNSRSEMNVSTLELGDSALYLCASSTTSGSFNEQFFGPGTRLTVL.

The rearrangement uses TRBV20-1 and TRBJ2-5, with a tentative D call TRBD1 (5 bases). CDR1 DFQATT and CDR2 SNEGSKA come from the germline V gene (reference sequence). This CDR3 region has 13 residues. The ends were cut back, 5 bases at V and 2 bases at J, with 12 bases in the middle. The CDR3 here is CSADRQPQETQYF. Here the CDR3 DNA reads TGCAGTGCTGATAGACAGCCGCAAGAGACCCAGTACTTC.

This clonotype appeared a few times. The V gene is TRBV18, the J gene TRBJ1-2; D is unclear. Germline loops: CDR1 KGHSH, CDR2 LQKENI. Trimming took 3 bases from V and 1 from J, leaving 12 bases between them. The CDR3 is made up of 15 amino acids. CDR3 DNA sequence: TGTGCCAGCTCACCCCGCGCGGCCAGTAACTATGGCTACACCTTC. This gives the protein CASSPRAASNYGYTF.

This clonotype has at least ten counts. The chain links TRBV29-1 to TRBJ2-7, with TRBD1 matching over 9 bases. J was trimmed by 6 bases and V by 3 bases; bases with no gene match: 6. This CDR3 region has 13 residues. Germline CDR1 SQVTM, CDR2 ANQGSEA. CDR3 in DNA: TGCAGCGTTGAGGGGACAGGGAAATCCGAGCAGTACTTC. Translating it yields CSVEGTGKSEQYF.

This clonotype occurred many times. CDR3 nucleotide sequence: TGTGCCATCAGTGAGTTTGGGACAGGGGTCTCCTACGAGCAGTACTTC. Translated: CAISEFGTGVSYEQYF. The genes are TRBV10-3 and TRBJ2-7; 10 positions agree with TRBD1. V shed 1 base, J shed 0 bases, and the junction held 3 bases outside the gene matches. The CDR3 is 16 amino acids. In germline, CDR1 is ENHRY, CDR2 SYGVKD.

This clonotype has just a few counts. This chain connects TRBV6-2 or TRBV6-3 to TRBJ2-4; TRBD2 might be the D (6 bases). The CDR3 is made up of 16 amino acids. The V gene's germline CDR1 is MNHEY and CDR2 SVGEGT. Between the trimmed V and J ends, which lost 1 base and 0 bases, there was a span of 10 bases. For the CDR3, the DNA is TGTGCCAGCAGTTACTTCCTAGCGATAGCCAAAAACATTCAGTACTTC. Its translation is CASSYFLAIAKNIQYF.

The chain joins TRBV7-9 to TRBJ2-7, with TRBD1 matching 9 bases. After removal of 2 bases from V and 2 bases from J, the junction contained 7 bases not matched to a gene. The CDR3 loop spans 16 amino acids. Germline CDR1 SEHNR, CDR2 FQNEAQ (reference sequence). The CDR3 coding sequence is TGTGCCAGCAGCTTACCCTCCGGGACAGGGCCCTACGAGCAGTACTTC. Protein sequence: CASSLPSGTGPYEQYF.